A single sample is the source of the 12 T cell receptor beta chains below, sequenced in a study of CDR3 diversity in severe acne. TCRdb re-derived calls from the PCR reads in MiXCR, one entry per CDR3 protein. This sample carries more than 70,000 distinct CDR3 sequences, under 55% of them seen once, and the ten largest clones take about 9.9%. The source material was blood. These receptor sequences come from a male donor with severe acne vulgaris.

V gene TRBV10-2 combines with J gene TRBJ1-4, with D unresolved. CDR1 is WSHSY and CDR2 is SAAADI in the germline V gene. V lost 2 bases and J lost 8, with 15 bases in between. The CDR3 is made up of 15 amino acids. CDR3 DNA: TGCGCCAGCAGTGAGACCGTACTACTGGGGGAAAAACTGTTTTTT. Protein sequence: CASSETVLLGEKLFF.

The CDR3 sequence: CASSPRASGKQETQYF. CDR3 nucleotides: TGTGCCAGCAGCCCAAGGGCTAGCGGGAAACAAGAGACCCAGTACTTC. This chain links TRBV11-1 with TRBJ2-5, with 9 positions matching TRBD2. This CDR3 comprises 16 residues. Per the germline V gene, CDR1 is SGHAT and CDR2 is FQDESV (reference sequence). Trimming cost V 5 bases and J 2 bases; bases outside gene matches: 9.

This clonotype was detected many times. This sequence joins TRBV6-5 and TRBJ1-1; no clear D gene. This CDR3 is 14 amino acids long. V lost 6 bases to trimming and J lost 1 base, with 12 bases between them. Germline assignment: CDR1 MNHEY and CDR2 SVGAGI. The CDR3 here is CASSPLSGNTEAFF. CDR3 nucleotide sequence: TGTGCCAGCAGCCCACTTTCGGGGAACACTGAAGCTTTCTTT.

This clonotype was seen many times. The rearrangement uses TRBV5-1 and TRBJ1-3; the D is unclear. V was trimmed by 0 bases and J by 2 bases, leaving 3 bases between them. CDR1 is SGHRS, CDR2 YFSETQ, per germline. The length of the CDR3 is 13 residues. CDR3 in DNA: TGCGCCAGCAGCTTGGGACCTGGAAACACCATATATTTT. Translation gives CASSLGPGNTIYF.

The rearrangement uses TRBV9 and TRBJ2-7; TRBD2 agrees at 7 bases. The V and J ends lost 4 bases and 6 bases, in that order; junction bases with no gene match: 16. Germline V gives CDR1 SGDLS, CDR2 YYNGEE. The CDR3 is 16 residues long. The CDR3 DNA reads TGTGCCAGCAGCCCGGGGGGAGCGGCCGGTGCGATCGAGCAGTACTTC. Translating gives CASSPGGAAGAIEQYF.

The V call is TRBV20-1, the J call TRBJ1-2; D is perhaps TRBD1 (6 bases). This CDR3 is 15 amino acids long. CDR1 is DFQATT and CDR2 is SNEGSKA in the germline V gene (reference sequence). Trimming cost V 0 bases and J 1 base, with 12 bases left between them. CDR3 bases: TGCAGTGCTAGAGATCTACAGGGTAATAACTATGGCTACACCTTC. This encodes CSARDLQGNNYGYTF.

This clonotype showed up many times. This chain uses TRBV15 with TRBJ2-7, with 9 positions matching TRBD1. Per germline, CDR1 LNHNV and CDR2 YYDKDF (reference sequence). The J segment lost 1 base and the V segment lost 1 base, leaving 11 bases of the junction unmatched. This CDR3 contains 18 residues. CDR3 sequence (DNA): TGTGCCACCAGCAGAGGAACGGACAGGGGTGAGAGGTCCTACGAGCAGTACGTC. Amino acids: CATSRGTDRGERSYEQYV.

With regard to this clonotype: Just one base apart from a much larger clone, this may be a read error. The chain combines TRBV6-4 with TRBJ1-1; possible D gene TRBD1, 6 bases. Looked up from germline, CDR1 is MRHNA and CDR2 is SNTAGT. This CDR3 is built from 13 residues. The CDR3, as DNA: TGTGCCAGCAGTGCACAGGGCGGCACTGAAGCTTCCTTT. Translation: CASSAQGGTEASF.

This clonotype was seen more than once but under ten times. V usage is TRBV6-1 and J usage is TRBJ1-5; 9 nucleotides align to TRBD1. V lost 6 bases, J lost 6 bases, and 6 bases stayed unmatched. The CDR3 is made up of 14 amino acids. CDR1 MNHNS and CDR2 SASEGT come from the germline V gene. Here the CDR3 reads CASRKTGGIQPQHF. The DNA of the CDR3 is TGTGCCAGCAGAAAAACAGGGGGCATTCAGCCCCAGCATTTT.

The chain uses TRBV28 and TRBJ1-2, with 11 positions matching TRBD1. With V trimmed by 3 bases and J by 5 bases, 14 bases remained unmatched. In germline, CDR1 is MDHEN, CDR2 SYDVKM. The CDR3 is made up of 18 amino acids. The CDR3: CASSFLNGGGQGGYGYTF. The DNA of the CDR3 is TGTGCCAGCAGTTTTTTGAACGGGGGGGGACAGGGGGGTTATGGCTACACCTTC.

With respect to this clonotype: This may arise from a read error, as a much more abundant clone is one base away. The genes are TRBV7-6 and TRBJ2-3; D assignment may be TRBD1 or TRBD2 (5 bases each). Germline loops: CDR1 SGHVS, CDR2 FNYEAQ. CDR3 length equals 14 residues. The CDR3 is CASSRDRDTDTRYF. CDR3 sequence (DNA): TGTGCCAGCAGTAGGGACCGCGACACAGATACGCGGTATTTT.

This clonotype was observed at least ten times. This rearrangement joins TRBV27 to TRBJ1-2, with a possible D match to TRBD1 (6 bases). Germline CDR1 reads MNHEY; CDR2 reads SMNVEV (reference sequence). Trimming pared 1 base from V and 7 bases from J, leaving 13 bases between. The CDR3 is made up of 14 amino acids. The CDR3 loop is CASSLLTGIGGYTF. The CDR3 nucleotides read TGTGCCAGCAGTTTATTAACAGGGATAGGTGGCTACACCTTC.